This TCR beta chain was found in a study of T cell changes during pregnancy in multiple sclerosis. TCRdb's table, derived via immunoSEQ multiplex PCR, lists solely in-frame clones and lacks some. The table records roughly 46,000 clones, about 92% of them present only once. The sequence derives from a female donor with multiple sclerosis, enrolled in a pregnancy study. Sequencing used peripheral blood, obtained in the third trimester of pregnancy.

CDR3: CASIEAAVNTEAFF. The CDR3 nucleotides read TGTGCCAGCATTGAGGCCGCGGTGAACACTGAAGCTTTCTTT. The chain combines TRBV28 with TRBJ1-1, with unresolved D. The V gene lost 7 bases and the J gene lost 0 bases, with 12 bases spanning the gap. This CDR3 has 14 amino acids. Germline V gene data show CDR1 as MDHEN and CDR2 as SYDVKM.